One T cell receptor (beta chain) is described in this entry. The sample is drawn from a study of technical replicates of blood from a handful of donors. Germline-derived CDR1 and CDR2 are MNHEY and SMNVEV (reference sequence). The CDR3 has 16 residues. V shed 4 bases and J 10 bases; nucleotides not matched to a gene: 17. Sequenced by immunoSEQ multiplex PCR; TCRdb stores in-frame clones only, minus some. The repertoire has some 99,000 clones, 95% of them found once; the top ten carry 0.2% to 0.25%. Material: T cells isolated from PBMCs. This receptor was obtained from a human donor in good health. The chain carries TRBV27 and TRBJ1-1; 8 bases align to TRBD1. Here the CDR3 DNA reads TGTGCCAGCAGTTCAACCCTATCAGGGGGCCGGTCTGGAGCTTTCTTT. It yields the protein CASSSTLSGGRSGAFF.